The rows below give T cell receptor beta chains drawn from one sample of a study of blood T cells in healthy people across ages. A single record per CDR3 protein comes from TCRdb applying MiXCR to the 5' RACE reads. The profile shows about 620,000 distinct CDR3 sequences, around a fifth of them singletons. The sequencing input was blood. These receptors were obtained from a man between 65 and 79 years old in good health. Both conserved end residues are part of each CDR3. The order of the fields is V gene, J gene, clone size, D gene, CDR3 protein, CDR3 DNA. The D gene is left open where the match is weak. The size entry is marked missing in some rows and otherwise reads once, few, many or a size class.

TRBV21-1	TRBJ2-5	many	.	CASTDSEETQYF	TGTGCCAGCACCGACAGTGAAGAGACCCAGTACTTC
TRBV20-1	TRBJ1-5	.	.	CSAQDSRRVQPQHF	TGCAGTGCCCAGGACAGTCGTCGGGTTCAGCCCCAGCATTTT
TRBV7-2	TRBJ2-5	.	.	CASSWGHQETQYF	TGTGCCAGCAGCTGGGGGCACCAAGAGACCCAGTACTTC
TRBV4-1	TRBJ1-1	many	.	CASSQSTFTEAFF	TGCGCCAGCAGCCAAAGTACTTTTACTGAAGCTTTCTTT
TRBV6-5	TRBJ1-4	many	.	CASSYGWGQSEKLFF	TGTGCCAGCAGTTATGGCTGGGGACAAAGTGAAAAACTGTTTTTT
TRBV27	TRBJ1-5	.	TRBD1	CASSPDRRFNQPQHF	TGTGCCAGCAGCCCGGACAGGAGGTTCAATCAGCCCCAGCATTTT
TRBV21-1	TRBJ1-4	few	.	CASSRSTGPVGEKLFF	TGTGCCAGCAGCAGGTCGACAGGGCCCGTTGGTGAAAAACTGTTTTTT
TRBV7-2	TRBJ2-7	few	.	CASRPTSFYEQYF	TGTGCCAGCAGACCCACTAGCTTCTACGAGCAGTACTTC
TRBV12-3/TRBV12-4	TRBJ2-7	.	.	CASSLERVAQYF	TGTGCCAGCAGCCTGGAAAGGGTGGCCCAGTACTTC
TRBV29-1	TRBJ2-2	.	TRBD1	CSVEDRGNTGELFF	TGCAGCGTCGAGGACAGGGGAAACACCGGGGAGCTGTTTTTT
TRBV3-1	TRBJ2-1	few	.	CASSLTRSGYNEQFF	TGTGCCAGTAGCTTGACTAGGTCAGGCTACAATGAGCAGTTCTTC
TRBV2	TRBJ1-5	.	TRBD1	CASNRGIQGKGNNQPQHF	TGTGCCAGCAACAGGGGAATACAGGGGAAAGGGAACAATCAGCCCCAGCATTTT
TRBV5-1	TRBJ2-5	.	.	CASSLSDRREETQCF	TGCGCCAGCAGCTTGTCCGACAGGCGGGAAGAGACCCAGTGCTTC
TRBV19	TRBJ2-7	.	.	CASSNRQSYEQYF	TGTGCCAGTAGTAACCGGCAGTCCTACGAGCAGTACTTC
TRBV6-6	TRBJ2-7	few	TRBD2	CASSLGTSDYYEQYF	TGTGCCAGCAGCCTCGGGACTAGCGACTACTACGAGCAGTACTTC
TRBV7-2	TRBJ2-4	.	TRBD2	CASRAAGGINIQYF	TGTGCCAGCAGGGCAGCGGGAGGGATAAACATTCAGTACTTC
TRBV4-3	TRBJ2-5	.	.	CASSQDRTGYYQETQYF	TGCGCCAGCAGCCAAGATCGTACAGGGTACTACCAAGAGACCCAGTACTTC
TRBV29-1	TRBJ2-3	.	.	CSVRRESTDTQYF	TGCAGCGTTCGGCGGGAAAGCACAGATACGCAGTATTTT
TRBV7-8	TRBJ2-1	few	TRBD2	CVSSPPGGAGPYNEQFF	TGTGTCAGCAGCCCACCGGGGGGAGCGGGACCCTACAATGAGCAGTTCTTC
TRBV7-2	TRBJ2-3	few	TRBD1	CASSDRGPRDTQYF	TGTGCCAGCAGCGACAGGGGACCCCGTGATACGCAGTATTTT
TRBV21-1	TRBJ2-7	.	.	CASSIGTAIYEQYF	TGTGCCAGCAGCATAGGGACGGCCATCTACGAGCAGTACTTC
TRBV29-1	TRBJ2-5	few	.	CSVLLGEETQYF	TGCAGCGTACTCTTGGGGGAAGAGACCCAGTACTTC
TRBV27	TRBJ2-7	.	.	CASSLSWGSGVSYEQYF	TGTGCCAGCAGTTTATCGTGGGGCAGCGGAGTATCCTACGAGCAGTACTTC
TRBV14	TRBJ1-1	.	.	CASSQLQGVEAFF	TGTGCCAGCAGCCAACTACAGGGAGTTGAAGCTTTCTTT
TRBV19	TRBJ2-2	few	.	CASSIEVGLFF	TGTGCCAGTTCGATCGAGGTTGGGCTGTTTTTT
TRBV4-3	TRBJ1-2	few	.	CAGSQDTGNYGYTF	TGCGCCGGCAGCCAAGATACGGGGAACTATGGCTACACCTTC
TRBV28	TRBJ2-2	many	TRBD1	CASSPLTGPGTGELFF	TGTGCCAGCAGTCCGTTGACAGGGCCTGGCACCGGGGAGCTGTTTTTT
TRBV6-2/TRBV6-3	TRBJ2-7	.	.	CASSSWTQSYEQYF	TGTGCCAGCAGTTCCTGGACACAATCCTACGAGCAGTACTTC
TRBV15	TRBJ2-1	once	.	CATSRGSGSYNEQFF	TGTGCCACCAGCAGAGGTTCGGGCTCCTACAATGAGCAGTTCTTC
TRBV20-1	TRBJ2-5	.	.	CSARVTGRETQYF	TGCAGTGCTAGAGTAACAGGCCGGGAGACCCAGTACTTC
TRBV5-1	TRBJ2-7	.	.	CASSLVPGSSYEQYF	TGCGCCAGCAGCTTGGTTCCGGGGAGCTCCTACGAGCAGTACTTC
TRBV5-1	TRBJ1-1	.	.	CAGSLDSSHMNTEAFF	TGCGCCGGCAGCTTGGACTCCTCACACATGAACACTGAAGCTTTCTTT
TRBV4-3	TRBJ2-3	many	.	CASSQEGTSRTDTQYF	TGCGCCAGCAGCCAAGAGGGGACCTCCCGCACAGATACGCAGTATTTT
TRBV18	TRBJ2-2	.	TRBD2	CASSPPSSGIGTGELFF	TGTGCCAGCTCACCACCGTCTAGCGGGATTGGGACCGGGGAGCTGTTTTTT
TRBV4-3	TRBJ2-1	.	.	CASSQAIRSYNEQFF	TGCGCCAGCAGCCAAGCGATCAGGAGCTACAATGAGCAGTTCTTC
TRBV4-1	TRBJ1-5	few	.	CASSQVSLNQPQHF	TGCGCCAGCAGCCAAGTTTCCCTAAATCAGCCCCAGCATTTT
TRBV4-3	TRBJ2-3	.	TRBD2	CASSQDTYASGSKNTQYF	TGCGCCAGCAGCCAAGATACATATGCTAGCGGGAGTAAGAATACGCAGTATTTT
TRBV12-3/TRBV12-4	TRBJ2-2	few	.	CASSFLAPGELFF	TGTGCCAGCAGTTTCCTAGCGCCCGGGGAGCTGTTTTTT
TRBV25-1	TRBJ2-4	few	.	CASSMVGAKNIQYF	TGTGCCAGCAGTATGGTTGGAGCCAAAAACATTCAGTACTTC
TRBV20-1	TRBJ2-5	.	TRBD1	CSATQTGLKTQYF	TGCAGTGCTACCCAGACAGGGCTGAAGACCCAGTACTTC
TRBV12-3/TRBV12-4	TRBJ1-2	few	.	CASSVLTANYGYTF	TGTGCCAGCAGCGTCCTTACAGCTAACTATGGCTACACCTTC
TRBV25-1	TRBJ2-5	few	TRBD2	CASSELASGSYETQYF	TGTGCCAGCAGTGAATTAGCTAGCGGGAGTTATGAGACCCAGTACTTC
TRBV4-1	TRBJ1-6	few	.	CASSQEAGSSYNSPLHF	TGCGCCAGCAGCCAAGAGGCAGGGAGCTCCTATAATTCACCCCTCCACTTT
TRBV6-2/TRBV6-3	TRBJ2-3	few	.	CASIPGGRTDTQYF	TGTGCCAGCATCCCTGGCGGCCGCACAGATACGCAGTATTTT
TRBV4-3	TRBJ2-7	many	TRBD2	CASMGGRINYEQYF	TGCGCCAGCATGGGCGGGAGAATAAACTACGAGCAGTACTTC